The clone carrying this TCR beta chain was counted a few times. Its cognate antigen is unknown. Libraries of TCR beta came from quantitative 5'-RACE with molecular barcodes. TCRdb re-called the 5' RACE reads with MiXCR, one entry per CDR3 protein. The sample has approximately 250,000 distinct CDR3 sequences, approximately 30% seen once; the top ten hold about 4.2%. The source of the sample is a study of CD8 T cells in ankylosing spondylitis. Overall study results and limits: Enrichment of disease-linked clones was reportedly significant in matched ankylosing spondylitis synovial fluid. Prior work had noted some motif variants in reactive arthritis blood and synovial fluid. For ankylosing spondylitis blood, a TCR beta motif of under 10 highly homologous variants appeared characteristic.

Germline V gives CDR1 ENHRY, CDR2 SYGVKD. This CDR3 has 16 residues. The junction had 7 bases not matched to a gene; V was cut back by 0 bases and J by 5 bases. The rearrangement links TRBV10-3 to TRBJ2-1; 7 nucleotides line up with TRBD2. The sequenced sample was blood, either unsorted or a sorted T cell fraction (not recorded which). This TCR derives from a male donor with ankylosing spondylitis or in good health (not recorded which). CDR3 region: CAISESGGVGHNEQFF. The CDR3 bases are TGTGCCATCAGTGAGTCTGGGGGGGTGGGGCACAATGAGCAGTTCTTC.